One and the same sample provided the 18 T cell receptor beta chains below, sequenced in a study of blood T cells in healthy people across ages. Together with a sample-barcoded 5' primer, a J-beta primer mix was included in a second PCR lasting about 6 to 11 cycles. TCRdb called the 5' RACE reads again in MiXCR, with one record for every CDR3 protein. The table lists 1.5 million to 2 million distinct CDR3 sequences, roughly two fifths of them singletons. Sequencing was carried out using blood. These receptors came from a human donor in good health.

In its sample, this clonotype was seen a few times. CDR3 region: CAWSGGTLNEKLFF. The CDR3 nucleotides read TGTGCCTGGAGTGGAGGTACCCTTAATGAAAAACTGTTTTTT. The chain joins TRBV30 to TRBJ1-4; D unclear. From germline, CDR1 is GTSNPN and CDR2 SVGIG (reference sequence). Trimming shortened V by 1 base and J by 4 bases, and 10 bases separated the two germline ends. The CDR3 runs 14 residues.

This sequence joins TRBV27 and TRBJ1-1; 9 nucleotides match TRBD1. The CDR3 totals 14 residues. Germline trimming cut 6 bases from V and 1 base from J; bases unmatched to any gene: 3. Germline CDR1 is MNHEY and CDR2 is SMNVEV (reference sequence). CDR3 in amino acids: CASRLQGANTEAFF. The CDR3 region has the DNA TGTGCCAGCAGACTACAGGGGGCGAACACTGAAGCTTTCTTT.

As to this clonotype: One junction end does not reproduce the germline sequence, and a read error may be involved. The chain couples TRBV7-2 to TRBJ1-2; weak D call: TRBD1 (5 bases). This CDR3 region has 17 residues. Per the germline V gene, CDR1 is SGHTA and CDR2 is FQGNSA. CDR3: CASSLIGTREVGYGYTF. The CDR3 coding sequence is TGCGCCAGCAGCTTAATCGGGACCAGGGAAGTTGGCTATGGCTACACCTTC.

This clonotype was seen more than once but under ten times. The chain has TRBV7-9 and TRBJ2-7; tentative D call: TRBD1 (5 bases). Germline values: CDR1 SEHNR, CDR2 FQNEAQ (reference sequence). Trimming removed 0 bases from V and 3 bases from J, with 15 bases in between. This CDR3 is 16 amino acids long. The CDR3 bases are TGTGCCAGCAGCTTAGCGCGTCAGGGAAAATACTACGAGCAGTACTTC. Translation gives CASSLARQGKYYEQYF.

In this sample, this clonotype turned up a few times. The chain employs TRBV21-1 and TRBJ2-3. TRBV21-1 has pseudogene status. This CDR3 region has 13 residues. The CDR3 region has the DNA TGTGCCAGCAGCAAAGTTCTGACAGATACGCAGTATTTT. The encoded protein is CASSKVLTDTQYF.

Only a few counts were recorded for this clonotype. The chain employs TRBV27 and TRBJ2-7; a possible D gene is TRBD2 (6 bases). Germline V CDR1 and CDR2: MNHEY, SMNVEV (reference sequence). Trimming left V 7 bases short and J 2 bases short, with 18 bases between. The CDR3 length is 15 residues. The CDR3 DNA is TGTGCCAGCATGGAGTGGCGGGGCAAAACCTACGAGCAGTACTTC. Residues: CASMEWRGKTYEQYF.

This clonotype was observed a few times. J is TRBJ2-7 and V is TRBV5-1; no definite D call. V was clipped by 4 bases and J by 5 bases, with 10 bases between them. The germline gives CDR1 SGHRS, CDR2 YFSETQ. CDR3 length: 12 amino acids. CDR3 residues: CASSGNHDEQYF. The CDR3 region has the DNA TGCGCCAGCAGCGGGAACCACGACGAGCAGTACTTC.

This clonotype has a handful of counts. J is TRBJ2-1 and V is TRBV28; 10 nucleotides align to TRBD1. This CDR3 contains 13 residues. Trimming took 9 bases from V and 8 from J; bases not matched to a gene: 7. The V gene's germline CDR1 is MDHEN and CDR2 SYDVKM. CDR3 in amino acids: CASRTGGNYEQFF. The DNA of the CDR3 is TGTGCCAGTCGGACAGGGGGTAACTATGAGCAGTTCTTC.

This clonotype was picked up a small number of times. This rearrangement joins TRBV20-1 to TRBJ1-6; TRBD1 might be the D (6 bases). The CDR3 length is 16 residues. Germline CDR1 reads DFQATT; CDR2 reads SNEGSKA (reference sequence). V was shortened by 3 bases and J by 3 bases, with 15 bases between the two germline ends. DNA of the CDR3: TGCAGTGCTAGGGTTGGGGGGGCGTACTATAATTCACCCCTCCACTTT. This translates into CSARVGGAYYNSPLHF.

The chain uses TRBV30 and TRBJ1-4; TRBD1 aligns across 7 bases. CDR3 length: 13 residues. CDR1 is GTSNPN and CDR2 is SVGIG in the germline V gene (reference sequence). Germline trimming cut 6 bases from V and 8 bases from J; bases unmatched to any gene: 9. This CDR3 reads CACQRTGGEKLFF. CDR3 DNA sequence: TGTGCCTGCCAAAGGACAGGCGGCGAAAAACTGTTTTTT.

The CDR3 region has the DNA TGTGCCAGCAGACACGGCGCCTACTACGAGCAGTACTTC. Amino acid sequence: CASRHGAYYEQYF. The chain has TRBV28 and TRBJ2-7, with D unresolved. Germline V gives CDR1 MDHEN, CDR2 SYDVKM. The CDR3 contains 13 residues. V lost 6 bases, J lost 3 bases, and 12 bases lay in between.

This chain links TRBV11-1 with TRBJ2-1; TRBD1 is a possible D gene (6 bases). CDR1 is SGHAT, CDR2 FQDESV, per germline (reference sequence). The CDR3 consists of 16 residues. Trimming took 5 bases from V and 0 from J, leaving 14 bases between them. The CDR3 spells CASSRLGAGSYNEQFF. CDR3 sequence (DNA): TGTGCCAGCAGCCGACTGGGGGCGGGCTCCTACAATGAGCAGTTCTTC.

This clonotype was detected a few times. The chain carries TRBV6-1 and TRBJ2-7; TRBD1 agrees at 8 bases. This CDR3 has 14 amino acids. Trimming took 11 bases from V and 5 from J; bases not matched to a gene: 14. Germline CDR1 and CDR2: MNHNS and SASEGT. In DNA form, the CDR3 reads TGTGCCGCCGACCCAGGACAGGGACAGCACGAGCAGTACTTC. This sequence encodes CAADPGQGQHEQYF.

Comments on this clonotype: One end of the junction does not line up with germline, which may come from a read error. This chain links TRBV7-2 with TRBJ2-3, with 9 bases identical to TRBD2. Germline CDR1 SGHTA, CDR2 FQGNSA. The CDR3 totals 15 residues. CDR3 sequence: CANSLDSGGADTQYF. The CDR3 DNA is TGTGCCAACAGCTTAGATAGCGGGGGTGCAGATACGCAGTATTTT.

This sequence joins TRBV15 and TRBJ2-5; TRBD1 is a possible D gene (6 bases). Germline V gene lookup returns CDR1 LNHNV and CDR2 YYDKDF (reference sequence). The CDR3 spans 15 residues. V lost 3 bases and J 5 bases, leaving 16 bases between the germline ends. This chain's CDR3 is CATSSRAGDGETQYF. The CDR3 nucleotides are TGTGCCACCAGCAGTCGTGCAGGGGATGGGGAGACCCAGTACTTC.

This clonotype was seen only a few times. This chain links TRBV6-5 with TRBJ1-2; 7 nucleotides agree with TRBD1. This CDR3 comprises 13 residues. Germline V lookup: CDR1 MNHEY, CDR2 SVGAGI. Unmatched junction bases numbered 5, after V lost 2 bases and J lost 8 bases. Written as DNA, the CDR3 is TGTGCCAGCAGTTACGGACAGGCGCGGGGCTACACCTTC. Translation gives CASSYGQARGYTF.

The gene calls are TRBV4-2 and TRBJ2-3; D might be TRBD1 (5 bases). The CDR3 consists of 15 residues. The V end lost 0 bases, the J end lost 3 bases, and 10 bases lay between the germline ends. CDR1 and CDR2 from the germline V gene are LGHNA and YNFKEQ. Written as DNA, the CDR3 is TGTGCCAGCAGCCAAGATCGTCAGGGTACAGATACGCAGTATTTT. Its translation is CASSQDRQGTDTQYF.

This clonotype occurred many times. This sequence joins TRBV6-2 or TRBV6-3 and TRBJ2-5, with 7 bases matching TRBD2. This CDR3 has 16 residues. The germline V gene encodes CDR1 MNHEY and CDR2 SVGEGT. The junction had 15 bases not matched to a gene; V was cut back by 7 bases and J by 4 bases. The CDR3 loop reads CASTTSTSPRGETQYF. The CDR3 DNA reads as TGTGCCAGCACCACCTCGACTAGCCCGAGGGGAGAGACCCAGTACTTC.